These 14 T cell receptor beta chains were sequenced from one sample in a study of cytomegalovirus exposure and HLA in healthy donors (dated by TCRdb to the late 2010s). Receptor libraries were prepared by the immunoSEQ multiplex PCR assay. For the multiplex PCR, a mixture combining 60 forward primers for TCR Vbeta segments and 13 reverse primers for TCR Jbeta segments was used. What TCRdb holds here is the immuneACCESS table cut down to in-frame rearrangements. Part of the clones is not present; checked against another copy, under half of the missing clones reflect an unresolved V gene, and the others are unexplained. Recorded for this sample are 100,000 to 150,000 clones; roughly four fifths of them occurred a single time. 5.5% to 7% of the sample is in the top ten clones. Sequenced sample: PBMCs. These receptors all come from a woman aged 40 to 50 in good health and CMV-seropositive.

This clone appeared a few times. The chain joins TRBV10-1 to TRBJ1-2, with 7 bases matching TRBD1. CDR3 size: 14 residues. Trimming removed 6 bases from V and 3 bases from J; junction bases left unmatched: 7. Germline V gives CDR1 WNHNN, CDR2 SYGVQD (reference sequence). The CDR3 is CASRFQQGHYGYTF. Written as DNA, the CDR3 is TGCGCCAGCAGATTTCAACAGGGGCACTATGGCTACACCTTC.

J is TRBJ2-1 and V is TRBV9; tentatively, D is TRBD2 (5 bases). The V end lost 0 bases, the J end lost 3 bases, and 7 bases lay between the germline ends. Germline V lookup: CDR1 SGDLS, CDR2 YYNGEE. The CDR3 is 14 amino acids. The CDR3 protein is CASSVEDYYNEQFF. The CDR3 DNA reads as TGTGCCAGCAGCGTAGAAGACTACTACAATGAGCAGTTCTTC.

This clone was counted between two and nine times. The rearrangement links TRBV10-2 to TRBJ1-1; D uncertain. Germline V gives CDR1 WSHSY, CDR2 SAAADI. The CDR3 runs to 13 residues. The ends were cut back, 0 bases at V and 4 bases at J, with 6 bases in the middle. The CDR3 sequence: CASSESAGTEAFF. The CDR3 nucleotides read TGCGCCAGCAGTGAGTCTGCGGGCACTGAAGCTTTCTTT.

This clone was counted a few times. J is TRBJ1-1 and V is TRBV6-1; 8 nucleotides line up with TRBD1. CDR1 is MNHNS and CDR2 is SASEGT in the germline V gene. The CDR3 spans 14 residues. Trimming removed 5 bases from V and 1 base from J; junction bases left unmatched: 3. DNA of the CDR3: TGTGCCAGCAGTCGGGACAGGAAGAACACTGAAGCTTTCTTT. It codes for CASSRDRKNTEAFF.

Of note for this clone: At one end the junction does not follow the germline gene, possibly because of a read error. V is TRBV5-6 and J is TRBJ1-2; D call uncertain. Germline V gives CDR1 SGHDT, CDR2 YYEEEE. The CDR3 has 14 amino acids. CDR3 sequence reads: CSSSASGRNYGYTF. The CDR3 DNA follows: TGTTCCAGCAGCGCAAGCGGCCGGAACTATGGCTACACCTTC.

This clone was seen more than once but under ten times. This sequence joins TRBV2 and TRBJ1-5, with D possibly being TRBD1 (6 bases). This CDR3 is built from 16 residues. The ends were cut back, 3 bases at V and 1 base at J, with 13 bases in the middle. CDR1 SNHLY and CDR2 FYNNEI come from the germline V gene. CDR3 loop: CASSDGRTASNQPQHF. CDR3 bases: TGTGCCAGCAGTGACGGCAGGACAGCCAGCAATCAGCCCCAGCATTTT.

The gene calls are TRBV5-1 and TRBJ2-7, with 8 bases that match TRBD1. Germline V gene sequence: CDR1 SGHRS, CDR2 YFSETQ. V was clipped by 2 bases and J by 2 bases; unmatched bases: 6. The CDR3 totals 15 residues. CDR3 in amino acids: CASSFTGTGAYEQYF. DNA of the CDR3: TGCGCCAGCAGCTTCACCGGGACAGGAGCCTACGAGCAGTACTTC.

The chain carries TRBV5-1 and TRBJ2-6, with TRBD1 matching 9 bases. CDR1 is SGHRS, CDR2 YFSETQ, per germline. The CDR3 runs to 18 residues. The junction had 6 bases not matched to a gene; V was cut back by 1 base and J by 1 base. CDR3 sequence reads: CASSLTGTGMSGANVLTF. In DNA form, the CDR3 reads TGCGCCAGCAGCTTGACCGGGACAGGGATGTCTGGGGCCAACGTCCTGACTTTC.

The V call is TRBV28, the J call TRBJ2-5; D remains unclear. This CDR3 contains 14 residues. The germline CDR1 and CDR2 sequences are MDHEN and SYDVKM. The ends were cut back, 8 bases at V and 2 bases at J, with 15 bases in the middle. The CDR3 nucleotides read TGTGCCAGCCGAAGGAGTGCAGAACAAGAGACCCAGTACTTC. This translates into CASRRSAEQETQYF.

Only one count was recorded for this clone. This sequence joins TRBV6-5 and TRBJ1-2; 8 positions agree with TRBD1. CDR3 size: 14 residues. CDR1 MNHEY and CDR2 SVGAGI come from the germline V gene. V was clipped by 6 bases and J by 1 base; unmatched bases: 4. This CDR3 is CASRGTGVNYGYTF. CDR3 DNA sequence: TGTGCCAGCAGAGGGACAGGAGTTAACTATGGCTACACCTTC.

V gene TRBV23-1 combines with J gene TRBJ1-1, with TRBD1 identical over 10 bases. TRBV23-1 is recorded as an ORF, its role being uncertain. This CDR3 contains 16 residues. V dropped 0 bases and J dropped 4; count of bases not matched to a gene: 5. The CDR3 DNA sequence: TGCGCCAGCAGTCAATCGACAGGGGGCGTCGTCACTGAAGCTTTCTTT. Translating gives CASSQSTGGVVTEAFF.

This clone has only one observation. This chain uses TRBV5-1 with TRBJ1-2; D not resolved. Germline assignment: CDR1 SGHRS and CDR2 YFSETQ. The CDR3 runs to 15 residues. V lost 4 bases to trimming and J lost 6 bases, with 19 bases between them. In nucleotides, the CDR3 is TGCGCCAGCAGCGCTGGCCCTGCCAGGTCAGATGGCTACACCTTC. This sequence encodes CASSAGPARSDGYTF.

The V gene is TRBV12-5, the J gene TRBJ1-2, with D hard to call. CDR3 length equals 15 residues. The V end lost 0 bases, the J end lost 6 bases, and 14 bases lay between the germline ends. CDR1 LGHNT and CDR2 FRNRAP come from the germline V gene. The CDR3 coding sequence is TGTGCTAGTGGTTTGGTAGTAGGAGGGTGGGATGGCTACACCTTC. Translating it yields CASGLVVGGWDGYTF.

This CDR3 reads CASSQASGGYYGYTF. CDR3 coding DNA: TGTGCCAGCAGCCAAGCATCGGGGGGCTACTATGGCTACACCTTC. The gene calls are TRBV14 and TRBJ1-2, with D possibly being TRBD1 (6 bases). V shed 1 base and J shed 3 bases, with 12 bases lying between them. Germline CDR1 and CDR2: SGHDN and FVKESK. This CDR3 comprises 15 residues.